This paragraph reports one T cell receptor beta chain. Its target is not known. The CDR3 is 15 amino acids. V was pared by 2 bases and J by 3 bases, with 6 bases of the junction left unmatched. Germline V gene lookup returns CDR1 SGHNT and CDR2 YENEEA. TCRdb keeps only in-frame clones here, not all; method: immunoSEQ multiplex PCR. Of around 400,000 clones in the sample, around 90% are singletons; the top ten hold 9% to 15%. Treatment here: some 19 received Ad26.COV2.S at low or high dose, single or two shots; about 5 received placebo; per-sample allocation not given. Specimens were obtained on day 63 following the first vaccine or placebo injection. This entry is derived from a study of Ad26.COV2.S vaccination and SARS-CoV-2 variants. Overall study: Ad26.COV2.S arm of COV1001 included the donor.

Study results and caveats: Spike-specific responses of CD8+ and CD4+ T cells were reported to display substantial breadth after vaccination. Vaccinated and placebo-treated recipients had similar non-spike TCR breadth. Spike-specific TCR breadth was greater after Ad26.COV2.S than placebo.

The sequences come from peripheral blood, collected in a trial of Ad26.COV2.S vaccine versus placebo. The chain uses TRBV11-3 and TRBJ2-5; TRBD2 aligns across 7 bases. The source is a person aged 18-65 years who received the Ad26.COV2.S COVID-19 vaccine or a placebo. CDR3 sequence reads: CASSLRAGVEETQYF. Written as DNA, the CDR3 is TGTGCCAGCAGCTTACGGGCGGGAGTGGAAGAGACCCAGTACTTC. The entire variable domain, with the rest obtained from reference TRBV11-3 and TRBJ2-5, is as follows: EAGVVQSPRYKIIEKKQPVAFWCNPISGHNTLYWYLQNLGQGPELLIRYENEEAVDDSQLPKDRFSAERLKGVDSTLKIQPAELGDSAVYLCASSLRAGVEETQYFGPGTRLLVL.